The next 24 T cell receptor beta chains were all read from a single sample in a study of cytomegalovirus exposure and HLA in healthy donors. This PCR relied on a set of 60 Vbeta primers and 13 Jbeta primers. Sequenced by immunoSEQ multiplex PCR; TCRdb stores in-frame clones only, minus some. The table has about 170,000 clones, approximately 71% seen once; the top ten hold under 5.5%. Sequenced input: PBMCs. Receptors originate from a woman between 18 and 29 years old in good health and CMV-seropositive.

The rearrangement joins TRBV9 to TRBJ2-6; TRBD2 matches at 8 bases. The CDR3 covers 17 residues. V dropped 3 bases and J dropped 1; count of bases not matched to a gene: 6. CDR1 SGDLS and CDR2 YYNGEE come from the germline V gene. CDR3 sequence (DNA): TGTGCCAGCAGCGAGGGACTAGTTCCTTCTGGGGCCAACGTCCTGACTTTC. Translating gives CASSEGLVPSGANVLTF.

The V and J genes are TRBV5-4 and TRBJ1-2; D might be TRBD1 (6 bases). The germline V and J ends were trimmed by 4 bases and 7 bases, with 17 bases remaining between them. CDR1 SGHNT and CDR2 YYREEE come from the germline V gene (reference sequence). The CDR3 consists of 14 residues. CDR3 amino acids: CASSTGGGRSGYTF. DNA of the CDR3: TGTGCCAGCAGCACCGGGGGGGGGCGGAGTGGCTACACCTTC.

The chain carries TRBV5-1 and TRBJ2-5, with D perhaps TRBD2 (7 bases). The ends were cut back, 0 bases at V and 1 base at J, with 13 bases in the middle. This CDR3 spans 16 amino acids. Germline V CDR1 and CDR2: SGHRS, YFSETQ. DNA of the CDR3: TGCGCCAGCAGCTTGGTACCCGGGGGGCTCCAAGAGACCCAGTACTTC. Residues: CASSLVPGGLQETQYF.

The chain employs TRBV27 and TRBJ1-4, with D perhaps matching TRBD1 (6 bases). Looked up from germline, CDR1 is MNHEY and CDR2 is SMNVEV (reference sequence). V was cut by 2 bases and J by 8 bases, with 21 bases left in between. The CDR3 totals 17 residues. DNA of the CDR3: TGTGCCAGCAGTTTAACCGGCGGGGGGCGGGTTGAGGAAAAACTGTTTTTT. Amino acids: CASSLTGGGRVEEKLFF.

This sequence joins TRBV10-3 and TRBJ2-7; the D is unclear. The CDR3 has 13 residues. V was trimmed by 0 bases and J by 6 bases, leaving 9 bases between them. Germline loops: CDR1 ENHRY, CDR2 SYGVKD. CDR3 coding DNA: TGTGCCATCAGTGAGTCGAGGCGGTCCGAGCAGTACTTC. Protein sequence: CAISESRRSEQYF.

The V and J genes are TRBV19 and TRBJ1-2, with D tentatively TRBD1 (6 bases). The CDR3 loop spans 21 amino acids. The ends were cut back, 0 bases at V and 0 bases at J, with 26 bases in the middle. In germline, CDR1 is LNHDA, CDR2 SQIVND (reference sequence). In nucleotides, the CDR3 is TGTGCCAGTAGTATAGATCGGCTCCTCTGGGAAGGGGGACCCGCTAACTATGGCTACACCTTC. Translated: CASSIDRLLWEGGPANYGYTF.

The chain recombines TRBV5-1 with TRBJ1-1, with D perhaps TRBD1 (5 bases). V shed 1 base and J shed 4 bases, with 17 bases lying between them. The CDR3 loop spans 16 amino acids. CDR1 is SGHRS and CDR2 is YFSETQ in the germline V gene. CDR3 loop: CASSLSAIGQGTEAFF. In DNA, the CDR3 is TGCGCCAGCAGCTTGTCCGCTATAGGGCAGGGCACTGAAGCTTTCTTT.

The CDR3 DNA reads TGTGCCAGCACCACGGCGGGGGACCAAGAGACCCAGTACTTC. Translated: CASTTAGDQETQYF. The chain recombines TRBV2 with TRBJ2-5; 7 bases fit TRBD2. This CDR3 is 14 amino acids long. From germline, CDR1 is SNHLY and CDR2 FYNNEI. J lost 0 bases, V lost 7 bases, and 5 bases had no gene match.

The sample holds a few counts of this clone. The chain couples TRBV6-1 to TRBJ2-1; 7 nucleotides match TRBD1. Germline V gene sequence: CDR1 MNHNS, CDR2 SASEGT. The CDR3 spans 13 residues. V was pared by 7 bases and J by 10 bases, with 10 bases of the junction left unmatched. The CDR3 nucleotides read TGTGCCAGCACACCACAGGGGTTCGGAGAGCAGTTCTTC. It is translated as CASTPQGFGEQFF.

The rearrangement links TRBV10-3 to TRBJ2-2, with D maybe TRBD1 (6 bases). The CDR3 loop spans 15 amino acids. Germline V gene lookup returns CDR1 ENHRY and CDR2 SYGVKD. V lost 6 bases, J lost 0 bases, and 11 bases lay in between. Here the CDR3 reads CAIRGQFANTGELFF. DNA of the CDR3: TGTGCCATCAGAGGACAGTTCGCGAACACCGGGGAGCTGTTTTTT.

This clone showed up just once. The CDR3 DNA sequence: TGTGCCAGCAGGTCCGACAGTCGCAGCAATCAGCCCCAGCATTTT. Its protein is CASRSDSRSNQPQHF. The chain employs TRBV6-5 and TRBJ1-5; tentative D call: TRBD1 (5 bases). The CDR3 loop spans 15 amino acids. CDR1 is MNHEY and CDR2 is SVGAGI in the germline V gene. The V gene lost 6 bases and the J gene lost 1 base, with 13 bases spanning the gap.

This clone was counted a single time. The chain employs TRBV5-1 and TRBJ1-3; tentative D call: TRBD1 (5 bases). Germline values: CDR1 SGHRS, CDR2 YFSETQ. The CDR3 has 14 amino acids. Trimming left V 7 bases short and J 0 bases short, with 11 bases between. DNA of the CDR3: TGCGCCAGCCGGGACTCGAGCTCTGGAAACACCATATATTTT. Its protein is CASRDSSSGNTIYF.

The rearrangement links TRBV5-4 to TRBJ2-3; 9 bases match TRBD1. V shed 3 bases and J 2 bases; nucleotides not matched to a gene: 13. Germline V gene lookup returns CDR1 SGHNT and CDR2 YYREEE (reference sequence). CDR3 size: 18 residues. In DNA, the CDR3 is TGTGCCAGCAGCTCTGGGGTCTCCGGGACAGGGCCCACAGATACGCAGTATTTT. This gives the protein CASSSGVSGTGPTDTQYF.

V usage is TRBV4-3 and J usage is TRBJ2-7; unclear D gene. Germline V gene lookup returns CDR1 LGHNA and CDR2 YSLEER. The CDR3 loop spans 14 amino acids. Trimming shortened V by 0 bases and J by 1 base, and 7 bases separated the two germline ends. The CDR3 DNA reads as TGCGCCAGCAGCCAAGACGGGTTATCCTACGAGCAGTACTTC. Protein sequence: CASSQDGLSYEQYF.

The chain carries TRBV4-2 and TRBJ1-2; D uncertain. This CDR3 spans 13 amino acids. V was clipped by 4 bases and J by 3 bases, with 9 bases between them. The germline V gene has CDR1 LGHNA and CDR2 YNFKEQ. CDR3 in amino acids: CASSPQPDYGYTF. The CDR3, as DNA: TGTGCCAGCAGCCCTCAACCGGACTATGGCTACACCTTC.

This sequence joins TRBV5-1 and TRBJ2-6; no reliable D call. The V gene lost 5 bases and the J gene lost 4 bases, with 13 bases spanning the gap. The length of the CDR3 is 15 residues. Looked up from germline, CDR1 is SGHRS and CDR2 is YFSETQ. As DNA, the CDR3 is TGCGCCAGCAGTTATACAGAGAGAGGGGCCAACGTCCTGACTTTC. Amino acid sequence: CASSYTERGANVLTF.

The V and J genes are TRBV30 and TRBJ1-4; possibly TRBD1 for D (5 bases). The germline V gene has CDR1 GTSNPN and CDR2 SVGIG (reference sequence). V dropped 6 bases and J dropped 6 bases, with 17 bases sitting between them. The CDR3 runs 14 residues. The CDR3 bases are TGTGCCTGCTCTCGGGGACTAGGCGATGAAAAACTGTTTTTT. This gives the protein CACSRGLGDEKLFF. The complete variable domain, with remaining parts taken from reference TRBV30 and TRBJ1-4, reads SQTIHQWPATLVQPVGSPLSLECTVEGTSNPNLYWYRQAAGRGLQLLFYSVGIGQISSEVPQNLSASRPQDRQFILSSKKLLLSDSGFYLCACSRGLGDEKLFFGSGTQLSVL.

The rearrangement links TRBV12-2 to TRBJ1-1. TRBV12-2 is annotated as a pseudogene. This CDR3 has 14 amino acids. The CDR3 loop reads CASRLISAKTEAFF. The CDR3 DNA reads as TGTGCAAGTCGCTTAATTTCTGCGAAGACTGAAGCTTTCTTT.

In the case of this clone: Relative to the germline gene, one junction end is altered; a read error may explain this. Other nucleotide sequences in the sample specify the same CDR3. This sequence joins TRBV13 and TRBJ2-7; D perhaps matches TRBD1 (5 bases). Germline CDR1 is PRHDT and CDR2 is FYEKMQ (reference sequence). This CDR3 is built from 14 residues. The CDR3 sequence: CASSLATGTYEQYF. In DNA, the CDR3 is TGTGCTAGCAGCTTAGCTACAGGAACCTACGAGCAGTACTTC.

The sample holds a few counts of this clone. The rearrangement uses TRBV9 and TRBJ2-7, with no clear D. Germline CDR1 reads SGDLS; CDR2 reads YYNGEE. V was cut by 4 bases and J by 6 bases, with 8 bases left in between. This CDR3 has 11 amino acids. The CDR3 DNA follows: TGTGCCAGCAGCCCAGGTGGCGAGCAGTACTTC. Amino acids: CASSPGGEQYF.

The chain is built from TRBV5-6 and TRBJ1-6; 7 nucleotides align to TRBD1. V lost 3 bases and J lost 5; bases outside the gene matches: 5. Germline assignment: CDR1 SGHDT and CDR2 YYEEEE. CDR3 size: 15 residues. The CDR3: CASSSWDSDNSPLHF. The CDR3 coding sequence is TGTGCCAGCAGCTCCTGGGACAGCGATAATTCACCCCTCCACTTT.

The gene calls are TRBV5-6 and TRBJ1-6; TRBD1 aligns across 9 bases. The germline V gene has CDR1 SGHDT and CDR2 YYEEEE. This CDR3 contains 16 residues. The J segment lost 9 bases and the V segment lost 4 bases, leaving 11 bases of the junction unmatched. The CDR3 DNA reads as TGTGCCAGCAGCATGGGGCCGGGACAGGGCAGTTCACCCCTCCACTTT. Protein: CASSMGPGQGSSPLHF.

This clone was detected a few times. The chain carries TRBV5-4 and TRBJ1-4; perhaps TRBD1 as D (6 bases). The CDR3 contains 16 residues. V gave up 0 bases and J gave up 4 bases, with 13 bases separating them. CDR1 and CDR2 (germline): SGHNT, YYREEE (reference sequence). In nucleotides, the CDR3 is TGTGCCAGCAGCTTGGCCGGCAGGGGCGGTAATGAAAAACTGTTTTTT. Its translation: CASSLAGRGGNEKLFF.

The chain links TRBV27 to TRBJ1-1; D not certain. The germline V gene has CDR1 MNHEY and CDR2 SMNVEV (reference sequence). This CDR3 region has 13 residues. Deletions cut 5 bases from V and 1 base from J, with 8 bases between. The CDR3 region is CASSAPGNTEAFF. The CDR3, as DNA: TGTGCCAGCAGTGCCCCCGGGAACACTGAAGCTTTCTTT.